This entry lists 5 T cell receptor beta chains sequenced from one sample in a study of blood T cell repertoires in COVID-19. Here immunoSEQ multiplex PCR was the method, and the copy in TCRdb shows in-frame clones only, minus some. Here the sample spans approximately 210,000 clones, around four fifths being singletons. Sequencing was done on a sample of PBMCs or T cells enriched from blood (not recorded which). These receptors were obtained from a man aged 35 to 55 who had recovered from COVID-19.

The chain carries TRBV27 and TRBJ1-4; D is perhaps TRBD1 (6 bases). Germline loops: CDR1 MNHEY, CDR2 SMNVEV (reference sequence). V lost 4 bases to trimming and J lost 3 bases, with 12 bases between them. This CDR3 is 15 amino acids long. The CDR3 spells CASSSIDRSNEKLFF. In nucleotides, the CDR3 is TGTGCCAGCAGTTCCATCGACAGGTCTAATGAAAAACTGTTTTTT. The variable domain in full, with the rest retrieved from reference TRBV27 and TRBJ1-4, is EAQVTQNPRYLITVTGKKLTVTCSQNMNHEYMSWYRQDPGLGLRQIYYSMNVEVTDKGDVPEGYKVSRKEKRNFPLILESPSPNQTSLYFCASSSIDRSNEKLFFGSGTQLSVL.

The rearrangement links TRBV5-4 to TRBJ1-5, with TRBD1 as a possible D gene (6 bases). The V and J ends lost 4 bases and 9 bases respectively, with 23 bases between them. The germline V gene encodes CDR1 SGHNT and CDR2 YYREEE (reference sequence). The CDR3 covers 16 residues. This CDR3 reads CASSLQGNRAKGPQHF. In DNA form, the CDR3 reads TGTGCCAGCAGCCTACAGGGTAATCGGGCAAAGGGGCCCCAGCATTTT.

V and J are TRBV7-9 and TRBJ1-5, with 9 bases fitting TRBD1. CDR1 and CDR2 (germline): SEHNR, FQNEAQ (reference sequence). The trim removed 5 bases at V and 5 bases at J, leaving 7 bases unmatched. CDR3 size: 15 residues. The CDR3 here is CASSAEGDRDQPQHF. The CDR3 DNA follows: TGTGCCAGCAGCGCAGAAGGGGACAGGGATCAGCCCCAGCATTTT.

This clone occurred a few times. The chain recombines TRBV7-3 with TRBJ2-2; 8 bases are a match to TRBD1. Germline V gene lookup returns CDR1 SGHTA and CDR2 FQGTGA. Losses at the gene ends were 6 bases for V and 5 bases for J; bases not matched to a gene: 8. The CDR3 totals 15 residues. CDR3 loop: CASRQPGGHTGELFF. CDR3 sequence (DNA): TGTGCCAGCAGGCAACCAGGGGGCCATACCGGGGAGCTGTTTTTT.

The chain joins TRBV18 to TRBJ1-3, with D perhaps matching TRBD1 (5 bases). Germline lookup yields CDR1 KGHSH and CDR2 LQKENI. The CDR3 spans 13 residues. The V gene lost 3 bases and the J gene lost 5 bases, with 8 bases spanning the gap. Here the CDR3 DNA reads TGTGCCAGCTCACCTGACAGTCGAAACACCATATATTTT. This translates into CASSPDSRNTIYF.